These T cell receptor beta chains were read from a single sample in a study of T cell changes during pregnancy in multiple sclerosis. Using immunoSEQ multiplex PCR, the repertoire was profiled, and TCRdb retains in-frame clones only, with some absent. The sample shows around 95,000 clones, approximately 90% of them seen only once. The sample here was peripheral blood, taken after pregnancy. All receptors come from a female donor with multiple sclerosis, enrolled in a pregnancy study. Both conserved end residues are part of each CDR3. A D gene is named only where the DNA matches it firmly. A clone size is listed for some rows: how often the clone was seen (once, few, many), or a class if it is expanded.

size: NA
D: NA
J: TRBJ2-7
V: TRBV6-6
DNA: TGTGCCAGCAGTTACTACGGTTACTACGAGCAGTACTTC
CDR3: CASSYYGYYEQYF

size: NA
D: TRBD2
J: TRBJ2-1
V: TRBV10-2
DNA: TGCGCCAGCACCCCCAGCGGGAAAGGCGATGAGCAGTTCTTC
CDR3: CASTPSGKGDEQFF

size: NA
D: TRBD1
J: TRBJ1-1
V: TRBV19
DNA: TGTGCCAGTAGGCAGGGGGTTTCGAACACTGAAGCTTTCTTT
CDR3: CASRQGVSNTEAFF

size: once
D: NA
J: TRBJ2-1
V: TRBV6-5
DNA: TGTGCCAGCAGTTACGTTGGGCCAGGGTATGAGCAGTTCTTC
CDR3: CASSYVGPGYEQFF

size: NA
D: NA
J: TRBJ2-1
V: TRBV9
DNA: TGTGCCAGCGGCCCCCCGGGAGTTGTGAATGAGCAGTTCTTC
CDR3: CASGPPGVVNEQFF

size: NA
D: NA
J: TRBJ1-1
V: TRBV19
DNA: TGTGCCAGTAGTAAGTGGCAGAACACTGAAGCTTTCTTT
CDR3: CASSKWQNTEAFF

size: once
D: NA
J: TRBJ2-1
V: TRBV28
DNA: TGTGCCAGCAGTCTTCCTAAACAGGGTGATGAGCAGTTCTTC
CDR3: CASSLPKQGDEQFF

size: once
D: TRBD2
J: TRBJ2-7
V: TRBV7-2
DNA: TGTGCCAGCAGCCCTCGGGAGGCCGTCTACGAGCAGTACTTC
CDR3: CASSPREAVYEQYF

size: NA
D: NA
J: TRBJ1-5
V: TRBV7-8
DNA: TGTGCCAGCAGCTTACAGGGAATGGAGCAGCCCCAGCATTTT
CDR3: CASSLQGMEQPQHF

size: NA
D: TRBD1
J: TRBJ2-7
V: TRBV6-1
DNA: TGTGCCAGCAGTGAAGAAAGGACAGGGTATCACGAGCAGTACTTC
CDR3: CASSEERTGYHEQYF

size: NA
D: NA
J: TRBJ2-3
V: TRBV28
DNA: TGTGCCAGCAGCGGGGAGAGCACAGATACGCAGTATTTT
CDR3: CASSGESTDTQYF

size: once
D: TRBD1
J: TRBJ2-2
V: TRBV2
DNA: TGTGCCAGCAGCGACTCCGGGACAGGTCTGACCGGGGAGCTGTTTTTT
CDR3: CASSDSGTGLTGELFF

size: NA
D: NA
J: TRBJ1-2
V: TRBV18
DNA: TGTGCCAGCTCACCGGCGCCTACAGGGAACTATGGCTACACCTTC
CDR3: CASSPAPTGNYGYTF

size: NA
D: TRBD2
J: TRBJ2-7
V: TRBV29-1
DNA: TGCAGCGTCCGTGGGGGGGGAAGAGTTGACGAGCAGTACTTC
CDR3: CSVRGGGRVDEQYF

size: NA
D: TRBD1
J: TRBJ1-1
V: TRBV4-1
DNA: TGCGCCAGCAGCCTTAACAGGGGGTCGAACACTGAAGCTTTCTTT
CDR3: CASSLNRGSNTEAFF

size: NA
D: TRBD1
J: TRBJ1-4
V: TRBV5-6
DNA: TGTGCCAGCAGCCTACAGGGGGCGCTAGCCGAAAAACTGTTTTTT
CDR3: CASSLQGALAEKLFF

size: once
D: NA
J: TRBJ1-5
V: TRBV6-6
DNA: TGTGCCAGCAGTTCCGGGCAGCCCCAGCATTTT
CDR3: CASSSGQPQHF

size: NA
D: TRBD1
J: TRBJ2-7
V: TRBV7-6
DNA: TGTGCCAGCAGCTTAGGGCAGGGGGCGGGCGAGCAGTACTTC
CDR3: CASSLGQGAGEQYF

size: NA
D: TRBD2
J: TRBJ2-1
V: TRBV15
DNA: TGTGCCCCCCCGGGTAGCGGGAGTGGCAATGAGCAGTTCTTC
CDR3: CAPPGSGSGNEQFF

size: NA
D: TRBD2
J: TRBJ2-1
V: TRBV11-3
DNA: TGTGCCAGCGCTTTGACTAGCGGGGGGGATGAGCAGTTCTTC
CDR3: CASALTSGGDEQFF

size: NA
D: TRBD1
J: TRBJ1-2
V: TRBV9
DNA: TGTGCCAGCAGCGTTGGACAGGGGGCGAACTATGGCTACACCTTC
CDR3: CASSVGQGANYGYTF

size: NA
D: NA
J: TRBJ2-3
V: TRBV5-1
DNA: TGCGCCAGCAGCTTGAGAGGGATAAGCACAGATACGCAGTATTTT
CDR3: CASSLRGISTDTQYF

size: NA
D: TRBD1
J: TRBJ1-1
V: TRBV10-3
DNA: TGTGCCATCAGAGACAGGGGGCGTTACACTGAAGCTTTCTTT
CDR3: CAIRDRGRYTEAFF

size: NA
D: NA
J: TRBJ1-1
V: TRBV6-5
DNA: TGTGCCAGCATCGAGAACAGGAACACTGAAGCTTTCTTT
CDR3: CASIENRNTEAFF

size: NA
D: NA
J: TRBJ1-5
V: TRBV19
DNA: TGTGCCAGTAGTTCCATAACCGGCGGTACTAGCAATCAGCCCCAGCATTTT
CDR3: CASSSITGGTSNQPQHF

size: few
D: NA
J: TRBJ1-4
V: TRBV28
DNA: TGTGCCAGCAGGTACCCTAATGATGGAAAACTGTTTTTT
CDR3: CASRYPNDGKLFF

size: NA
D: NA
J: TRBJ2-2
V: TRBV29-1
DNA: TGCAGCGTTGATTTTTCCAGCGGGAACACCGGGGAGCTGTTTTTT
CDR3: CSVDFSSGNTGELFF

size: NA
D: TRBD1
J: TRBJ2-2
V: TRBV5-1
DNA: TGCGCCAGCAGCTTGAGGGTTACCGGGACAGGCAACACCGGGGAGCTGTTTTTT
CDR3: CASSLRVTGTGNTGELFF

size: NA
D: TRBD1
J: TRBJ1-3
V: TRBV28
DNA: TGTGCCAGCAGTCGCGACAGGGAAGATGGAAACACCATATATTTT
CDR3: CASSRDREDGNTIYF

size: NA
D: NA
J: TRBJ1-6
V: TRBV6-5
DNA: TGTGCCAGCAGTTATGGAAGGGGTAATTCACCCCTCCACTTT
CDR3: CASSYGRGNSPLHF

size: NA
D: TRBD1
J: TRBJ2-5
V: TRBV7-9
DNA: TGTGCCAGCAGCTTAACCGGGACAGGGACCCAGCCCCGAGAGACCCAGTACTTC
CDR3: CASSLTGTGTQPRETQYF

size: NA
D: TRBD2
J: TRBJ2-7
V: TRBV10-3
DNA: TGTGCCATCATGAACCCCGGACTAGCGGGAGTACAACAGTACTTC
CDR3: CAIMNPGLAGVQQYF

size: NA
D: NA
J: TRBJ1-1
V: TRBV29-1
DNA: TGCAGCGTTGTCACGGGGAGAGAAGCTTTCTTT
CDR3: CSVVTGREAFF

size: NA
D: NA
J: TRBJ2-7
V: TRBV6-5
DNA: TGTGCCAGCAAGGGAGCAGGGGGGCCCCACGAGCAGTACTTC
CDR3: CASKGAGGPHEQYF

size: NA
D: NA
J: TRBJ2-1
V: TRBV11-2
DNA: TGTGCCAGCAACGGGCGGGTTGTGCCCATCTCGAAACAGACGAATGAGCAGTTCTTC
CDR3: CASNGRVVPISKQTNEQFF

size: once
D: NA
J: TRBJ1-1
V: TRBV4-3
DNA: TGCGCCAGCAGCCACTTGGGGGGTCCTGAAGCTTTCTTT
CDR3: CASSHLGGPEAFF

size: NA
D: NA
J: TRBJ1-5
V: TRBV15
DNA: TGTGCCACCAGCAGGGCCTTAACGGAGAAGGCGCGGCCCCAGCATTTT
CDR3: CATSRALTEKARPQHF

size: NA
D: NA
J: TRBJ1-3
V: TRBV4-3
DNA: TGCGCCAGCAGCCAAGATTGGGCAGGGGCTGGAAACACCATATATTTT
CDR3: CASSQDWAGAGNTIYF

size: NA
D: NA
J: TRBJ2-7
V: TRBV7-2
DNA: TGTGCCAGCAGCTACCCGGGGAACCAAGACGAGCAGTACTTC
CDR3: CASSYPGNQDEQYF

size: NA
D: TRBD1
J: TRBJ1-6
V: TRBV4-1
DNA: TGCGCCAGCAGCCAGGCCCCGGGACAGGGGTCGGGTAGGTCCTATAATTCACCCCTCCACTTT
CDR3: CASSQAPGQGSGRSYNSPLHF

size: NA
D: TRBD2
J: TRBJ2-1
V: TRBV5-1
DNA: TGCGCCAGCAGCTTGGCACCCGGGGGGATAAATGAGCAGTTCTTC
CDR3: CASSLAPGGINEQFF

size: NA
D: TRBD1
J: TRBJ1-4
V: TRBV7-9
DNA: TGTGCCAGCAGCCTACAGGGGTTTAATGAAAAACTGTTTTTT
CDR3: CASSLQGFNEKLFF

size: NA
D: NA
J: TRBJ2-1
V: TRBV2
DNA: TGTGCCAAGACAAACAGGGACCACTACAATGAGCAGTTCTTC
CDR3: CAKTNRDHYNEQFF

size: NA
D: NA
J: TRBJ2-2
V: TRBV27
DNA: TGTGCCAGCAGTTTAATAATAGCCGCGAACACCGGGGAGCTGTTTTTT
CDR3: CASSLIIAANTGELFF

size: NA
D: NA
J: TRBJ2-2
V: TRBV20-1
DNA: TGCAGTGCTACGGAGACCGGGGAGCTGTTTTTT
CDR3: CSATETGELFF

size: NA
D: TRBD1
J: TRBJ1-5
V: TRBV28
DNA: TGTGCCAGCAGACGGACAGGGAGTCAGCCCCAGCATTTT
CDR3: CASRRTGSQPQHF

size: NA
D: NA
J: TRBJ1-1
V: TRBV7-9
DNA: TGTGCCAGCAGCCTAGACGGGGAAGCTTTCTTT
CDR3: CASSLDGEAFF

size: NA
D: NA
J: TRBJ2-2
V: TRBV11-2
DNA: TGTGCCAGCAGCTCGCGACATGGGAACACCGGGGAGCTGTTTTTT
CDR3: CASSSRHGNTGELFF

size: NA
D: NA
J: TRBJ1-3
V: TRBV11-3
DNA: TGTGCCAGCCGGCAGGACTCTGGAAACACCATATATTTT
CDR3: CASRQDSGNTIYF

size: NA
D: NA
J: TRBJ2-7
V: TRBV7-2
DNA: TGTGCCAGCTCAGGGGAAGTAGGGTACGAGCAGTACTTC
CDR3: CASSGEVGYEQYF

size: NA
D: TRBD2
J: TRBJ2-2
V: TRBV9
DNA: TGTGCCAGCAGCGTAGTAGGTCTAGCGGCCAACACCGGGGAGCTGTTTTTT
CDR3: CASSVVGLAANTGELFF

size: NA
D: NA
J: TRBJ1-1
V: TRBV19
DNA: TGTGCCAGTAGTATTCGGGGTCACACTGAAGCTTTCTTT
CDR3: CASSIRGHTEAFF

size: NA
D: TRBD1
J: TRBJ1-4
V: TRBV7-2
DNA: TGTGCCAGCAGCTTAGGGGGACAGCCTAATGAAAAACTGTTTTTT
CDR3: CASSLGGQPNEKLFF

size: NA
D: NA
J: TRBJ1-1
V: TRBV25-1
DNA: TGTGCCAGCAGTGACCAAAACATGAACACTGAAGCTTTCTTT
CDR3: CASSDQNMNTEAFF

size: NA
D: NA
J: TRBJ2-3
V: TRBV9
DNA: TGTGCCAGCAGCCCGAGAAGAATCACAGATACGCAGTATTTT
CDR3: CASSPRRITDTQYF

size: NA
D: NA
J: TRBJ1-1
V: TRBV5-5
DNA: TGTGCCAGCAGCTTGGCAGGGTCCGGGGGCACTGAAGCTTTCTTT
CDR3: CASSLAGSGGTEAFF

size: few
D: TRBD1
J: TRBJ2-1
V: TRBV19
DNA: TGTGCCAGTAGTATAGGGGGACAGGGAATTCTCAATGAGCAGTTCTTC
CDR3: CASSIGGQGILNEQFF

size: NA
D: TRBD1
J: TRBJ2-7
V: TRBV11-3
DNA: TGTGCCAGCAGCCCTACCCCTTTACAGGGGCGGTTATATGGGGAGCAGTACTTC
CDR3: CASSPTPLQGRLYGEQYF

size: NA
D: TRBD2
J: TRBJ2-5
V: TRBV27
DNA: TGTGCCAGCAGTCCCCGCCTAGCGGGAGAGACCCAGTACTTC
CDR3: CASSPRLAGETQYF